This TCR beta chain was identified in a study of blood T cell repertoires in COVID-19. Overall study context: Researchers got acute and convalescent COVID-19 samples from the United States, Italy and Spain. Nucleic acid was either cDNA or gDNA, and it came from T cells, B-cell-depleted T cells, or PBMCs.

Participants, roughly 18 to 90 years old, spanned under 25 US areas. Symptom resolution, clearance, or two negative PCRs marked the recovered donors of Cohort 3. Sequencing used immunoSEQ multiplex PCR; TCRdb keeps in-frame clones, though not all of them. The profile shows roughly 280,000 clones, 89% of them singletons. V was shortened by 7 bases and J by 8 bases, with 20 bases between the two germline ends. This CDR3 is 14 amino acids long. The germline V gene has CDR1 SEHNR and CDR2 FQNEAQ (reference sequence). The sample comprised PBMCs or T cells enriched from blood (not recorded which). The rearrangement uses TRBV7-9 and TRBJ1-1; weak D call: TRBD1 (6 bases). The clonotype was recovered from a woman aged 60-75 years who had recovered from COVID-19. For the CDR3, the DNA is TGTGCCAGCAACTTGGACGAGGGGGGGTCCGAAGCTTTCTTT. Amino acids: CASNLDEGGSEAFF.